What follows is one T cell receptor beta chain and its context. The antigen is not known. Germline V gene lookup returns CDR1 SGHTA and CDR2 FQGNSA. Trimming removed 1 base from V and 3 bases from J, with 9 bases in between. The length of the CDR3 is 14 residues. The data originate from a study of OX40 agonist ivuxolimab in advanced cancers. Findings and limits, study-wide: Partial responders at 0.1-3.0 mg/kg showed near-lowest clonal expansion. Clones of CD4+ and CD8+ blood T cells grew by week 6 at doses of 0.1 to 3.0 mg/kg.

Sequencing used immunoSEQ multiplex PCR; TCRdb keeps in-frame clones, though not all of them. The table includes about 82,000 clones, less than 90% detected once. This receptor was taken from an adult with an advanced solid tumor such as melanoma, head and neck, liver or kidney cancer. V and J are TRBV7-2 and TRBJ1-2, with a possible D match to TRBD1 (6 bases). This specimen was CD4+ or CD8+ T cells sorted from blood, taken in a trial of the OX40 agonist ivuxolimab. The CDR3 region is CASSLGGADYGYTF. As DNA, the CDR3 is TGTGCCAGCAGCTTAGGGGGGGCGGACTATGGCTACACCTTC.